This TCR beta chain came from a study of blood T cell repertoires in COVID-19. Looking at the study overall: Acute and convalescent COVID-19 samples came from the United States, Italy and Spain. The cDNA or gDNA used as material had been derived from T cells, B-cell-depleted T cells, or PBMCs.

Under the authors' procedure: Reference gene primer amplification gave nucleated cell count estimates. Method: immunoSEQ multiplex PCR; TCRdb's copy keeps in-frame clones and lacks some. That table supplies the V and J calls and clone size; D and trimming were determined from the DNA. In the table there are around 72,000 clones, around 84% of which are singletons. This clone was counted only a few times. Sequencing used peripheral blood. This clonotype was sampled from a man aged 70 or older with active or convalescent COVID-19.

This CDR3 is CTQVGTGGYEQYF. The CDR3 region has the DNA TGTACCCAGGTTGGGACAGGGGGCTACGAGCAGTACTTC. The chain uses TRBV2 and TRBJ2-7; 11 bases align to TRBD1. CDR3 length: 13 residues. Germline CDR1 and CDR2: SNHLY and FYNNEI.